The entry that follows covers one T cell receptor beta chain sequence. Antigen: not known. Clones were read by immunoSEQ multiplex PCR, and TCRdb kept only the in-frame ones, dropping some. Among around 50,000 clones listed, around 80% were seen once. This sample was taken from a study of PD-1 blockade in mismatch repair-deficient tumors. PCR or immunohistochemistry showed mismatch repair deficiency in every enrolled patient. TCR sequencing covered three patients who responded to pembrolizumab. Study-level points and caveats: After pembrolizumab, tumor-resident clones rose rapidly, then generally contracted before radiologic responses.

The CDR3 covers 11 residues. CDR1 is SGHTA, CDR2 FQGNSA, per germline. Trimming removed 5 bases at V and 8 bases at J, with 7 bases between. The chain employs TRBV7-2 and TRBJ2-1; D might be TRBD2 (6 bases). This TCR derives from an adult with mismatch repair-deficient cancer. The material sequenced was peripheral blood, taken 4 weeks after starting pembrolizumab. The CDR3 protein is CASSPGDEQFF. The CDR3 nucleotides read TGTGCCAGCAGCCCGGGGGATGAGCAGTTCTTC.